The rows below give T cell receptor beta chains drawn from one sample of a study of siplizumab effects on memory and regulatory T cells. Measured with immunoSEQ multiplex PCR; TCRdb has only the in-frame clones, and not every one. The data contain 100,000 or so clones, roughly 92% of them singletons. The sample taken for sequencing was Tregs sorted from blood. These receptors were taken from a human donor in good health. Each CDR3 is given with its conserved first and last residue. D genes are given only for firm matches. Not every row has a clone size; where given, it reads once, few, many or a size class.

CDR3 protein,CDR3 DNA,J gene,D gene,V gene,clone size
CASSVVEDEQFF,TGTGCCAGCAGCGTAGTGGAAGATGAGCAGTTCTTC,TRBJ2-1,.,TRBV9,.
CASSESIGGLSTDTQYF,TGCGCCAGCAGTGAGTCGATTGGGGGGCTTAGCACAGATACGCAGTATTTT,TRBJ2-3,.,TRBV10-1,.
CASSPQGKVYNEQFF,TGTGCCAGCAGCCCACAGGGTAAGGTCTACAATGAGCAGTTCTTC,TRBJ2-1,.,TRBV7-6,once
CASSPTVGASGNTIYF,TGTGCCAGCAGCCCAACGGTGGGGGCTTCTGGAAACACCATATATTTT,TRBJ1-3,.,TRBV9,.
CSARTSAYNEQFF,TGCAGCGCCCGGACTAGCGCCTACAATGAGCAGTTCTTC,TRBJ2-1,TRBD2,TRBV29-1,.
CASRRGANVLTF,TGTGCCAGCAGGCGTGGGGCCAACGTCCTGACTTTC,TRBJ2-6,.,TRBV6-5,.
CASSPRWATYGYTF,TGTGCCAGCAGCCCACGTTGGGCCACCTATGGCTACACCTTC,TRBJ1-2,.,TRBV9,.
CASSLEGRRPANTGELFF,TGTGCCAGCAGCTTAGAGGGTCGGAGGCCGGCGAACACCGGGGAGCTGTTTTTT,TRBJ2-2,.,TRBV7-2,.
CASSYYGPSSYNEQFF,TGTGCCAGCAGTTACTACGGCCCTAGCTCCTACAATGAGCAGTTCTTC,TRBJ2-1,.,TRBV6-5,once
CASSYGRVALFGELFF,TGCGCCAGCAGTTACGGGAGGGTCGCGTTATTCGGGGAGCTGTTTTTT,TRBJ2-2,TRBD2,TRBV5-1,.
CAWSVLGWNEQYF,TGTGCCTGGAGTGTACTAGGCTGGAACGAGCAGTACTTC,TRBJ2-7,.,TRBV30,.
CASRGLPQIWTQYF,TGTGCCAGCAGGGGACTTCCGCAAATTTGGACCCAGTACTTC,TRBJ2-5,.,TRBV2,.
CAWTPSMLGEQYF,TGTGCCTGGACTCCAAGTATGCTAGGCGAGCAGTACTTC,TRBJ2-7,.,TRBV30,.
CASSFRPGEANTEAFF,TGTGCCAGCAGTTTTCGCCCGGGGGAGGCTAACACTGAAGCTTTCTTT,TRBJ1-1,.,TRBV28,.
CAITASYQETQYF,TGTGCCATAACCGCTAGTTATCAGGAGACCCAGTACTTC,TRBJ2-5,.,TRBV2,.
CASSLDIYEQYF,TGTGCCAGCAGCTTGGACATCTACGAGCAGTACTTC,TRBJ2-7,.,TRBV7-8,.
CASSLGPLLAGHTDTQYF,TGTGCCAGCAGCTTAGGTCCATTACTAGCGGGTCACACAGATACGCAGTATTTT,TRBJ2-3,TRBD2,TRBV7-9,.
CASSINLGDTQYF,TGTGCCAGTAGTATAAATTTGGGGGATACGCAGTATTTT,TRBJ2-3,.,TRBV19,.
CASSLNSGEQYF,TGTGCCAGCAGCTTAAATTCCGGCGAGCAGTACTTC,TRBJ2-7,.,TRBV11-2,.
CASRSYYTASYEQYF,TGTGCCAGCAGGAGTTATTACACGGCATCGTACGAGCAGTACTTC,TRBJ2-7,.,TRBV28,.
CASSQEAYGYTF,TGTGCCAGCAGCCAAGAAGCTTATGGCTACACCTTC,TRBJ1-2,.,TRBV4-2,.
CASSRRQGNGYTF,TGTGCCAGCAGCCGCCGACAGGGCAATGGCTACACCTTC,TRBJ1-2,TRBD1,TRBV14,.
CASSIAAAGNTIYF,TGTGCCAGTAGTATCGCAGCAGCTGGAAACACCATATATTTT,TRBJ1-3,.,TRBV19,.
CASNLNRVMNTEAFF,TGTGCCAGCAACCTCAACAGGGTTATGAACACTGAAGCTTTCTTT,TRBJ1-1,.,TRBV5-5,.
CAWSRATDTQYF,TGTGCCTGGAGTAGGGCCACAGATACGCAGTATTTT,TRBJ2-3,.,TRBV30,.
CASSWTVLQPQHF,TGTGCCAGCAGTTGGACAGTTTTACAGCCCCAGCATTTT,TRBJ1-5,.,TRBV27,few
CASSPSYSLSVLGTQYF,TGTGCCAGCTCACCTTCTTACAGTCTCTCCGTTCTGGGGACCCAGTACTTC,TRBJ2-5,.,TRBV18,.
CASSLDGQPTDTQYF,TGTGCCAGCAGCTTAGACGGACAGCCCACAGATACGCAGTATTTT,TRBJ2-3,.,TRBV7-9,.
CASSPATAPYYGYTF,TGTGCCAGCTCACCAGCGACAGCCCCCTACTATGGCTACACCTTC,TRBJ1-2,.,TRBV18,.
CASSLADTQYF,TGCGCCAGCAGCTTAGCAGATACGCAGTATTTT,TRBJ2-3,.,TRBV5-1,.
CASSLQSGELFF,TGTGCCAGCAGCTTGCAGTCCGGGGAGCTGTTTTTT,TRBJ2-2,.,TRBV11-1,once
CASRDNRVEKLFF,TGTGCCAGCAGGGACAACAGGGTTGAAAAACTGTTTTTT,TRBJ1-4,.,TRBV6-6,.
CASKSTTNEKLFF,TGTGCCAGCAAAAGCACAACTAATGAAAAACTGTTTTTT,TRBJ1-4,.,TRBV27,few
CASSLGTSGRANTGELFF,TGTGCCAGCAGCCTTGGGACTAGCGGGAGGGCGAACACCGGGGAGCTGTTTTTT,TRBJ2-2,TRBD2,TRBV7-9,.
CASSFGWTGVMEQYF,TGTGCCAGCAGCTTCGGGTGGACAGGGGTAATGGAGCAGTACTTC,TRBJ2-7,TRBD1,TRBV5-5,.
CASTGTGVYEQYF,TGTGCATCAACCGGGACAGGGGTCTACGAGCAGTACTTC,TRBJ2-7,TRBD1,TRBV30,.
CASSPVGAQPQHF,TGTGCCAGCTCACCTGTGGGGGCTCAGCCCCAGCATTTT,TRBJ1-5,.,TRBV18,.
CSVVGQSSGAEQYF,TGCAGCGTTGTTGGGCAGAGCTCGGGGGCCGAGCAGTACTTC,TRBJ2-7,.,TRBV29-1,.
CASSEGPKNIQYF,TGCGCCAGCAGCGAGGGCCCAAAAAACATTCAGTACTTC,TRBJ2-4,.,TRBV5-1,.
CASSGRGAVSSQNIQYF,TGTGCCAGCAGTGGGAGGGGCGCGGTTTCTAGCCAAAACATTCAGTACTTC,TRBJ2-4,.,TRBV6-1,.
CASSTSGVSETQYF,TGTGCCAGCAGCACGTCGGGGGTTTCAGAGACCCAGTACTTC,TRBJ2-5,.,TRBV6-6,.
CASSTHGLSSYEQYF,TGTGCCAGTAGTACCCACGGGCTCTCATCCTACGAGCAGTACTTC,TRBJ2-7,.,TRBV19,.
CASSEVGQGLNEQFF,TGTGCCAGCAGTGAGGTTGGGCAGGGGCTCAATGAGCAGTTCTTC,TRBJ2-1,.,TRBV6-1,once
CASSSGTGFGHEQFF,TGTGCCAGCAGCTCCGGGACAGGGTTTGGGCATGAGCAGTTCTTC,TRBJ2-1,TRBD1,TRBV11-3,.
CASSLSPTGEVYEQYF,TGTGCCAGCAGCCTCTCCCCGACAGGGGAGGTCTACGAGCAGTACTTC,TRBJ2-7,TRBD1,TRBV7-8,.
CASSFGTHSYNEQFF,TGCGCCAGCAGCTTCGGGACTCACTCCTACAATGAGCAGTTCTTC,TRBJ2-1,.,TRBV5-1,.
CASRGGDRVSEQYF,TGTGCCAGCAGAGGAGGGGACAGGGTGTCCGAGCAGTACTTC,TRBJ2-7,TRBD1,TRBV27,.
CAISLAGADEQYF,TGTGCCATCAGTTTGGCGGGAGCGGACGAGCAGTACTTC,TRBJ2-7,TRBD2,TRBV10-3,.